This TCR beta chain was identified during a study of regulatory T cells in long-lasting Graves disease. Time point specified: newly diagnosed GD, antithyroid drugs for less than 3 months. Generation of the TCR library employed RNA extracted from PBMCs. This clonotype has just a few counts. The CDR3 spans 13 residues. The V gene lost 2 bases and the J gene lost 8 bases, with 16 bases spanning the gap. Germline V gene sequence: CDR1 DFQATT, CDR2 SNEGSKA (reference sequence). Construction of the TCR beta libraries employed iRepertoire HTBI primers in conjunction with Arm-PCR of CDR3 regions. MiXCR was run by TCRdb on the multiplex PCR reads, yielding one entry per CDR3 protein. The data hold about 450,000 distinct CDR3 sequences, with 14% observed a single time. These same data were also listed under a study on T cells in Graves' hyperthyroidism and ophthalmopathy. That source adds: HTBI primers were employed in a first-round RT-PCR of the TCR CDR3.

The TCR sequence derives from a woman aged 50 to 65 with Graves disease. The rearrangement joins TRBV20-1 to TRBJ2-7; possible D gene TRBD1, 6 bases. Sequenced here: peripheral blood mononuclear cells (PBMCs), sampled at new diagnosis, from a patient treated with antithyroid drugs. The CDR3 DNA follows: TGCAGTGCTAGACCCGGACCCGACAGGAAGCAGTACTTC. Its translation: CSARPGPDRKQYF.